The rows below give T cell receptor beta chains drawn from one sample of a study of cytomegalovirus exposure and HLA in healthy donors. The method was immunoSEQ multiplex PCR; TCRdb's version includes in-frame clones alone and lacks a portion of them. The sample shows approximately 170,000 clones, 85% of them seen only once. Source material: PBMCs. The receptors derive from a young man in good health and CMV-seropositive. Each CDR3 is given with its conserved first and last residue. The D gene is left open where the match is weak. A clone size is listed for some rows: how often the clone was seen (once, few, many), or a class if it is expanded.

CASSELGPYNEQFF | TGTGCCAGCAGCGAACTTGGTCCCTACAATGAGCAGTTCTTC | NA | TRBJ2-1 | 14 | NA | TRBV28
CASSLELAGDSYEQYF | TGCGCCAGCAGCTTGGAACTAGCGGGCGATTCCTACGAGCAGTACTTC | TRBD2 | TRBJ2-7 | 16 | NA | TRBV5-1
CASSPQGQSQETQYF | TGTGCCAGCAGCCCCCAGGGGCAGAGCCAAGAGACCCAGTACTTC | NA | TRBJ2-5 | 15 | NA | TRBV7-3
CASSLSGSGADTQYF | TGTGCCAGCAGCTTGAGCGGGAGTGGGGCAGATACGCAGTATTTT | TRBD2 | TRBJ2-3 | 15 | once | TRBV7-8
CASSGTGGAGGYTF | TGTGCCAGCAGTGGGACAGGGGGCGCCGGTGGCTACACCTTC | TRBD1 | TRBJ1-2 | 14 | NA | TRBV28
CASSRADRNYGYTF | TGCGCCAGCAGTCGAGCGGACCGTAACTATGGCTACACCTTC | NA | TRBJ1-2 | 14 | NA | TRBV23-1
CASSLDSRLDGNIQYF | TGTGCCAGCAGCTTAGATAGCCGACTAGATGGGAACATTCAGTACTTC | NA | TRBJ2-4 | 16 | NA | TRBV11-2
CASSEATGGVYEQYF | TGTGCCAGCAGTGAAGCGACAGGGGGCGTGTACGAGCAGTACTTC | TRBD1 | TRBJ2-7 | 15 | many | TRBV6-1
CASSQSKASGSYEQYF | TGCGCCAGCAGCCAGTCGAAGGCTAGCGGGAGCTACGAGCAGTACTTC | TRBD2 | TRBJ2-7 | 16 | NA | TRBV5-1
CASSLFAGNTGELFF | TGCGCCAGCAGCTTGTTCGCGGGAAACACCGGGGAGCTGTTTTTT | NA | TRBJ2-2 | 15 | NA | TRBV5-1
CASSEKIGAGASTDTQYF | TGTGCCAGCAGTGAAAAGATAGGTGCGGGGGCTAGCACAGATACGCAGTATTTT | NA | TRBJ2-3 | 18 | NA | TRBV6-1
CASSLGLGGETQYF | TGCGCCAGCAGCCTAGGACTAGGCGGAGAGACCCAGTACTTC | TRBD2 | TRBJ2-5 | 14 | NA | TRBV5-1
CASSERGTSGVNEQFF | TGTGCCAGCAGTGAAAGAGGGACTAGCGGTGTCAATGAGCAGTTCTTC | TRBD2 | TRBJ2-1 | 16 | NA | TRBV6-1
CASSFLAGQETQYF | TGCGCCAGCAGCTTCTTGGCGGGACAAGAGACCCAGTACTTC | NA | TRBJ2-5 | 14 | once | TRBV5-1
CASSVGGGSGNTIYF | TGTGCCAGCAGCGTAGGGGGGGGCTCTGGAAACACCATATATTTT | NA | TRBJ1-3 | 15 | once | TRBV9
CASSSPTRYGYTF | TGTGCCAGCAGTTCCCCCACTCGCTATGGCTACACCTTC | NA | TRBJ1-2 | 13 | NA | TRBV6-5
CASSEAPLRETQYF | TGTGCCAGCAGTGAAGCGCCGCTGCGGGAGACCCAGTACTTC | NA | TRBJ2-5 | 14 | once | TRBV2
CASSPGGWNQETQYF | TGCGCCAGCAGCCCTGGGGGCTGGAACCAAGAGACCCAGTACTTC | NA | TRBJ2-5 | 15 | NA | TRBV4-1
CASSNPGTGNEQYF | TGTGCCAGCTCGAACCCAGGGACAGGGAACGAGCAGTACTTC | TRBD1 | TRBJ2-7 | 14 | few | TRBV6-5
CASSRGSTGGSYEQYF | TGCGCCAGCAGCCGCGGATCTACAGGGGGCTCCTACGAGCAGTACTTC | TRBD1 | TRBJ2-7 | 16 | NA | TRBV10-1
CASSDPDGEISYEQYF | TGCGCCAGCAGTGACCCGGACGGGGAGATCTCCTACGAGCAGTACTTC | NA | TRBJ2-7 | 16 | NA | TRBV10-2
CASSLDTRLDTQYF | TGTGCCAGCAGCCTCGATACGAGGTTAGATACGCAGTATTTT | NA | TRBJ2-3 | 14 | NA | TRBV7-2
CASSPRGAPGSNSPLHF | TGTGCCAGCAGCCCGCGGGGGGCTCCGGGCTCCAATTCACCCCTCCACTTT | NA | TRBJ1-6 | 17 | NA | TRBV27
CASSTTGRDTQYF | TGTGCCAGCAGCACGACGGGAAGAGATACGCAGTATTTT | NA | TRBJ2-3 | 13 | NA | TRBV7-9
CSVGTSGLTEQYF | TGCAGCGTGGGGACTAGCGGGCTAACCGAGCAGTACTTC | TRBD2 | TRBJ2-7 | 13 | NA | TRBV29-1
CASSLYAGTGVDGYTF | TGTGCCAGCAGTTTATACGCCGGGACAGGGGTCGATGGCTACACCTTC | TRBD1 | TRBJ1-2 | 16 | NA | TRBV28
CASSQGATEAFF | TGTGCCAGTTCACAGGGGGCCACTGAAGCTTTCTTT | TRBD1 | TRBJ1-1 | 12 | NA | TRBV19
CASSILDRLAGGGTDTQYF | TGTGCCAGCAGCATACTAGACAGACTAGCGGGGGGCGGGACAGATACGCAGTATTTT | TRBD2 | TRBJ2-3 | 19 | NA | TRBV13
CASSLVGTGTDEQYF | TGTGCCAGCAGCTTAGTTGGGACAGGTACTGACGAGCAGTACTTC | TRBD1 | TRBJ2-7 | 15 | NA | TRBV7-2
CASSSYLAGVGETQYF | TGTGCCAGCAGCTCGTATCTAGCGGGAGTTGGAGAGACCCAGTACTTC | TRBD2 | TRBJ2-5 | 16 | NA | TRBV28
CASSIGGNYGYTF | TGTGCCAGTAGTATAGGAGGGAACTATGGCTACACCTTC | NA | TRBJ1-2 | 13 | NA | TRBV19
CAYKGGYGYTF | TGTGCCTACAAAGGGGGCTATGGCTACACCTTC | NA | TRBJ1-2 | 11 | NA | TRBV30
CASSQDREIYEQYF | TGTGCCAGCAGCCAGGACAGGGAAATCTACGAGCAGTACTTC | TRBD1 | TRBJ2-7 | 14 | NA | TRBV27
CASSAREPPRNEQFF | TGCGCCAGCAGCGCCCGGGAGCCACCTCGGAATGAGCAGTTCTTC | NA | TRBJ2-1 | 15 | NA | TRBV5-1
CASSSRRETQYF | TGTGCCAGCAGCTCTCGTAGAGAGACCCAGTACTTC | NA | TRBJ2-5 | 12 | NA | TRBV28
CASSPVAGGLADTQYF | TGCGCCAGCAGCCCGGTAGCGGGAGGGCTGGCAGATACGCAGTATTTT | TRBD2 | TRBJ2-3 | 16 | once | TRBV5-1
CASSGQVSSYEQYF | TGTGCCAGCAGTGGGCAGGTGAGCTCCTACGAGCAGTACTTC | NA | TRBJ2-7 | 14 | NA | TRBV2